A selection of T cell receptor beta chains follows, all from one sample in a study of blood T cell repertoires in COVID-19. The assay was immunoSEQ multiplex PCR, and TCRdb's table has in-frame clones only and misses some. The sample records roughly 82,000 clones, around 91% being singletons. Sample: peripheral blood. Every receptor here comes from a woman aged 45-65 years in a cohort sampled during active COVID-19. CDR3s include the opening cysteine and the closing phenylalanine or tryptophan. A D gene is named only where the DNA matches it firmly. Some rows have no size entry. The others give once, few or many, or a class for an expanded clone.

DNA: TGTGCCAGCAGCCAAACCGGGACAAGGTCCGAAGCTTTCTTT
CDR3: CASSQTGTRSEAFF
D: -
size: -
J: TRBJ1-1
V: TRBV7-9

DNA: TGTGCCAGCACAATCCCACGACTAGCGGATAATGAGCAGTTCTTC
CDR3: CASTIPRLADNEQFF
D: TRBD2
size: -
J: TRBJ2-1
V: TRBV2

DNA: TGTGCCAGCAGTCCGGCAAGGAGAATCACTGAAGCTTTCTTT
CDR3: CASSPARRITEAFF
D: -
size: -
J: TRBJ1-1
V: TRBV27

DNA: TGCGCCAGAAGCCCGGCCCGGGGACAGGGCCTCGGCCGTGAAAAACTGTTTTTT
CDR3: CARSPARGQGLGREKLFF
D: TRBD1
size: -
J: TRBJ1-4
V: TRBV10-1

DNA: TGTGCCATCAGTGAAGGGGGGGCGTTCAATCAGCCCCAGCATTTT
CDR3: CAISEGGAFNQPQHF
D: -
size: -
J: TRBJ1-5
V: TRBV10-3

DNA: TGTGCCAGCGGGGGGGTTGAGCAGTTCTTC
CDR3: CASGGVEQFF
D: TRBD2
size: -
J: TRBJ2-1
V: TRBV5-4

DNA: TGTGCCAGTAGGGAGGGGAATGAGCAGTTCTTC
CDR3: CASREGNEQFF
D: -
size: -
J: TRBJ2-1
V: TRBV19

DNA: TGTGCCAGTAGTACGGGGGGAAGGGAGCAGTACTTC
CDR3: CASSTGGREQYF
D: TRBD2
size: few
J: TRBJ2-7
V: TRBV19

DNA: TGCGCCAGCAGCTCCGGACAGGGCCCTAATCAGCCCCAGCATTTT
CDR3: CASSSGQGPNQPQHF
D: TRBD1
size: -
J: TRBJ1-5
V: TRBV5-1

DNA: TGTGCCAGCTCACCACTGGGGGCTAGCGGGAGGGACTACGAGCAGTACTTC
CDR3: CASSPLGASGRDYEQYF
D: TRBD2
size: -
J: TRBJ2-7
V: TRBV18

DNA: TGTGCCAGCGCGAGGTCGAACACCGGGGAGCTGTTTTTT
CDR3: CASARSNTGELFF
D: -
size: -
J: TRBJ2-2
V: TRBV27

DNA: TGTGCCAGCTCACTCAGATTAGCGGGAGGCGCGCCTATGAGCCAATACAATGAGCAGTTCTTC
CDR3: CASSLRLAGGAPMSQYNEQFF
D: TRBD2
size: -
J: TRBJ2-1
V: TRBV18

DNA: TGCGCCAGCAGCCAGGGGTTGGCTAGCGGCTACAATGAGCAGTTCTTC
CDR3: CASSQGLASGYNEQFF
D: -
size: -
J: TRBJ2-1
V: TRBV5-1

DNA: TGCGCCAGCAGCCAAGGGAGGGACAGTAAGTTCCCCGGGGAGCTGTTTTTT
CDR3: CASSQGRDSKFPGELFF
D: -
size: -
J: TRBJ2-2
V: TRBV4-1

DNA: TGTGCCAGCAGCTTAGGACAGATTAATGAAAAACTGTTTTTT
CDR3: CASSLGQINEKLFF
D: -
size: -
J: TRBJ1-4
V: TRBV11-2

DNA: TGTGCCAGCAGTTACTCAGCAGGGTATGGCTACACCTTC
CDR3: CASSYSAGYGYTF
D: -
size: -
J: TRBJ1-2
V: TRBV6-5

DNA: TGTGCCAGTAGTATAGGCGCAGGCTGGTCCAATCAGCCCCAGCATTTT
CDR3: CASSIGAGWSNQPQHF
D: -
size: -
J: TRBJ1-5
V: TRBV19

DNA: TGCGCCAGCAGCCAAGCCGGGACTAGCGGGAGAAATGAGCAGTTCTTC
CDR3: CASSQAGTSGRNEQFF
D: TRBD2
size: -
J: TRBJ2-1
V: TRBV4-1

DNA: TGTGCCTGGGCCAGGGGGGATACTGAAGCTTTCTTT
CDR3: CAWARGDTEAFF
D: TRBD1
size: -
J: TRBJ1-1
V: TRBV30

DNA: TGTGCCAGCAGTGGTCCAGGCTCTAACTATGGCTACACCTTC
CDR3: CASSGPGSNYGYTF
D: -
size: -
J: TRBJ1-2
V: TRBV28

DNA: TGTGCCAGCAGTCCCCATCCCGGGACAGGGGAAGAAAAACTGTTTTTT
CDR3: CASSPHPGTGEEKLFF
D: TRBD1
size: -
J: TRBJ1-4
V: TRBV28

DNA: TGTGCCAGCTCACCCTTGGCGGGAGGGTACAATGAGCAGTTCTTC
CDR3: CASSPLAGGYNEQFF
D: TRBD2
size: -
J: TRBJ2-1
V: TRBV18

DNA: TGTGCCAGCACCGGACTAGCGGGAGTTGGTGAGCAGTTCTTC
CDR3: CASTGLAGVGEQFF
D: TRBD2
size: -
J: TRBJ2-1
V: TRBV6-6

DNA: TGTGCCAGCAGCTTAGTAAGGCTAGCATACTTAATCACCGGGGAGCTGTTTTTT
CDR3: CASSLVRLAYLITGELFF
D: -
size: -
J: TRBJ2-2
V: TRBV7-2

DNA: TGTGCCACCAGGATTTTAGCGGGGCGCACAGATACGCAGTATTTT
CDR3: CATRILAGRTDTQYF
D: TRBD2
size: -
J: TRBJ2-3
V: TRBV19

DNA: TGTGCCAGAAGTGGCGGTCTCAAGAAATGCGGGGGCAATCAGCCCCAGCATTTT
CDR3: CARSGGLKKCGGNQPQHF
D: -
size: -
J: TRBJ1-5
V: TRBV5-3

DNA: TGTGCCAGCAGCTTGGGGGGAGGGGGATATGGCTACACCTTC
CDR3: CASSLGGGGYGYTF
D: -
size: -
J: TRBJ1-2
V: TRBV5-4

DNA: TGTGCCAGCAGCCCTCGGCTAGCGGGAGGGCTACACACCGGGGAGCTGTTTTTT
CDR3: CASSPRLAGGLHTGELFF
D: TRBD2
size: -
J: TRBJ2-2
V: TRBV3-1/TRBV3-2

DNA: TGTGCCAACCAGGTAGACTATAATTCACCCCTCCACTTT
CDR3: CANQVDYNSPLHF
D: -
size: -
J: TRBJ1-6
V: TRBV10-3

DNA: TGTGCCAGCAGCCCCAACGGTCAGCCCCAGCATTTT
CDR3: CASSPNGQPQHF
D: -
size: -
J: TRBJ1-5
V: TRBV6-5

DNA: TGTGCCAGCAGTTTAGCTAGCGGACTCCAAGAGACCCAGTACTTC
CDR3: CASSLASGLQETQYF
D: TRBD2
size: -
J: TRBJ2-5
V: TRBV6-6

DNA: TGCGCCAGCAGCTCCCTATCACTAGCGGGAGATACGCAGTATTTT
CDR3: CASSSLSLAGDTQYF
D: TRBD2
size: once
J: TRBJ2-3
V: TRBV5-1

DNA: TGTGCCAGCAGCCTCTCCCGCACAGATACGCAGTATTTT
CDR3: CASSLSRTDTQYF
D: -
size: -
J: TRBJ2-3
V: TRBV7-8

DNA: TGCGCCAGCATCATAGAAGGGAGACTAGCGGGAGGCCGTACTTACAATGAGCAGTTCTTC
CDR3: CASIIEGRLAGGRTYNEQFF
D: TRBD2
size: -
J: TRBJ2-1
V: TRBV10-1

DNA: TGTGCCAGCAGCGCCTATGAAGGGACTTACAATGAGCAGTTCTTC
CDR3: CASSAYEGTYNEQFF
D: -
size: -
J: TRBJ2-1
V: TRBV9

DNA: TGTGCCAGCAGTATACAGGGGGCCGGCACTGAAGCTTTCTTT
CDR3: CASSIQGAGTEAFF
D: TRBD1
size: -
J: TRBJ1-1
V: TRBV6-6

DNA: TGTGCCAGCAGTTATCAGTCCACAGATACGCAGTATTTT
CDR3: CASSYQSTDTQYF
D: -
size: -
J: TRBJ2-3
V: TRBV28

DNA: TGTGCCTGGAGTCGGGGAGGGTCCACTGAAGCTTTCTTT
CDR3: CAWSRGGSTEAFF
D: -
size: -
J: TRBJ1-1
V: TRBV30

DNA: TGTGCCAGCAGCCAGATGATCATGGATTCGACTAGCGGTTACAATGAGCAGTTCTTC
CDR3: CASSQMIMDSTSGYNEQFF
D: TRBD2
size: -
J: TRBJ2-1
V: TRBV7-7

DNA: TGTGCCAGCAGTTTAAGAGGTCTTACCTTCTACGAGCAGTACTTC
CDR3: CASSLRGLTFYEQYF
D: -
size: -
J: TRBJ2-7
V: TRBV27

DNA: TGTGCCACCGGGAGGGAGGCCTACAATGAGCAGTTCTTC
CDR3: CATGREAYNEQFF
D: TRBD2
size: -
J: TRBJ2-1
V: TRBV2

DNA: TGTGCCAGCAGACCCAAGCGGGGGGGGAAGACCCAGTACTTC
CDR3: CASRPKRGGKTQYF
D: TRBD2
size: once
J: TRBJ2-5
V: TRBV6-1

DNA: TGTGCCAGCAGTTACTCGGGCCTCGTTAGTAACAATGAGCAGTTCTTC
CDR3: CASSYSGLVSNNEQFF
D: -
size: -
J: TRBJ2-1
V: TRBV6-5

DNA: TGCAGCGTTGCCCCCGGACTAGCGACCTACGAGCAGTACTTC
CDR3: CSVAPGLATYEQYF
D: TRBD2
size: -
J: TRBJ2-7
V: TRBV29-1

DNA: TGCGCCAGCAGCCCGACAGGGGGCTATGGCTACACCTTC
CDR3: CASSPTGGYGYTF
D: TRBD1
size: -
J: TRBJ1-2
V: TRBV5-1

DNA: TGTGCCAGCAGTTTATGGGCGTCGGGTGGGAGCCAACTGGGCCAGCCCCAGCATTTT
CDR3: CASSLWASGGSQLGQPQHF
D: -
size: once
J: TRBJ1-5
V: TRBV27

DNA: TGTGCCAGCAGTAGCTACAGGGCCCCCGCTGGAAACACCATATATTTT
CDR3: CASSSYRAPAGNTIYF
D: -
size: -
J: TRBJ1-3
V: TRBV6-2/TRBV6-3

DNA: TGTGCCAGCAGCTTAAGGGCGGGAGGCTACGAGCAGTACTTC
CDR3: CASSLRAGGYEQYF
D: TRBD2
size: -
J: TRBJ2-7
V: TRBV11-2

DNA: TGTGCCAGCAGTTGGGGAGAAGGGGGTTACAATGAGCAGTTCTTC
CDR3: CASSWGEGGYNEQFF
D: -
size: -
J: TRBJ2-1
V: TRBV27

DNA: TGCGCCAGCAGCTCAATTCAGGGGAACACCGGGGAGCTGTTTTTT
CDR3: CASSSIQGNTGELFF
D: -
size: -
J: TRBJ2-2
V: TRBV5-1

DNA: TGTGCCAGCAGCTTGATGCAGGCGGAGACCCAGTACTTC
CDR3: CASSLMQAETQYF
D: -
size: -
J: TRBJ2-5
V: TRBV7-9

DNA: TGTGCCAGCAGTCCCCTTAGGCGGACAGGGGTCTACGAGCAGTACTTC
CDR3: CASSPLRRTGVYEQYF
D: TRBD1
size: -
J: TRBJ2-7
V: TRBV28

DNA: TGTGCCAGCAGCGTTTCCTCTACGGGAAGCGTTTCCGAAGCTTTCTTT
CDR3: CASSVSSTGSVSEAFF
D: -
size: few
J: TRBJ1-1
V: TRBV9

DNA: TGTGCCAGCAGTTTGAAGACATTTGTCTCCTACAATGAGCAGTTCTTC
CDR3: CASSLKTFVSYNEQFF
D: -
size: -
J: TRBJ2-1
V: TRBV28